This T cell receptor beta chain is drawn from a study of identifying expanded T cells in peripheral blood. Germline loops: CDR1 SGHRS, CDR2 YFSETQ. With 2 bases removed from V and 11 bases from J, the gap between germline ends came to 20 bases. The CDR3 is 16 amino acids. Profiling relied on immunoSEQ multiplex PCR, and the TCRdb table lists in-frame clones only, not all of them. The table includes approximately 100,000 clones, roughly 88% detected once. This sequence was found in a person between 18 and 69 years old in good health. This chain joins TRBV5-1 and TRBJ1-6; D gene ambiguous. Sequencing used blood. CDR3 amino acids: CASSFKAGITSAPLHF. CDR3 DNA sequence: TGCGCCAGCAGCTTCAAAGCGGGGATTACATCTGCACCCCTCCACTTT.